This T cell receptor (beta chain) was identified in a study of T cell responses to AZD1222 COVID-19 vaccine (dated by TCRdb to about 2021). About the investigation overall: AZD1222 recipients whose second dose came at about 4 weeks and those whose second dose came at about 12 weeks were combined into one group, since spike-specific TCR depth and breadth did not differ between the two schedules. A total of just over 230 trial participants underwent TCR sequencing, of whom roughly 210 had received two doses of AZD1222 and 26 had received two doses of the MenACWY control vaccine. Enrollment into the trials was organized by age into subgroups of 18-55, 56-69 and 70-plus years, and those subgroups contained roughly 150, 30 and 60 TCR-sequenced participants, respectively.

As for this clone: It has no known antigen specificity. No much larger clonotype is one base removed from it; base qualities were not supplied.

The CDR3 sequence holds 15 residues, the cysteine and phenylalanine included. Solely the CDR3 DNA is kept, with 45 bases framed from the first base. V is clipped by 3 bases and J by 4 bases, and the sequence between their germline boundaries is 16 bases long. Sequences SGHRS (CDR1) and YFSETQ (CDR2) are obtained from the germline V gene. Paper-wide results and their limitations: Reportedly, close to half of the unique spike-specific TCRs recognized epitopes lying outside the regions that are mutated in the B.1.351 and B.1.1.7 variants. The 56-69-year group was small, and its depth increase did not reach significance, likely because of low power. The vaccine-associated CD4 TCRs covered the entire spike protein, and the dominant responses fell in regions 160-218 and 743-854. After two AZD1222 doses, both the breadth and the depth of spike-specific TCRs were significantly higher than at day 0 and than in MenACWY recipients. Only five to seven AZD1222 recipients were SARS-CoV-2 seropositive at baseline, limiting conclusions about previously exposed vaccinees. Because no samples from the day 14 peak response were available, repertoires could be characterized only after the peak T cell response. Participants were mostly white British, with more females than males. The authors suggested clonal diversity may have been underestimated.

The CDR3 regions of human TCRbeta chains were subjected to immunosequencing. On the study's bioinformatics: Repertoire TCRs were checked for matches against a reference library of SARS-CoV-2-specific TCRs that had been generated using the MIRA antigen-specificity platform. Breadth meant the fraction of unique TCRs that were SARS-CoV-2-associated, whereas depth meant the fraction of total T cells that were SARS-CoV-2-associated. Using the MIRA data, each spike-specific TCR was mapped to the spike region that the TCR reacts to and placed in a CD4 or CD8 class. Log10-transformed breadth and depth values were compared by one-way ANOVA with Sidak's multiple comparisons tests. TCRdb re-hosts the immuneACCESS table, in-frame sequences only. Its copies lack some clones; in the studies checked, an unresolved V gene accounts for under half of them, and the cause for the rest is not known. V and J calls and clone size come straight from that table; D and trimming were deduced from the DNA. The sample table contains fewer than 120,000 clones; only one count was recorded for nearly 90% of them. About 3% of the sample belongs to the ten largest clones.

According to the study, the label for this sample's time point signals: baseline before first vaccination. Vaccinee samples were obtained from the UK trials COV001 and COV002, which included a single-blind randomized controlled phase 2/3 trial of AZD1222 (ChAdOx1 nCoV-19) in healthy adults. Trial participant PBMC samples were collected at day 0 and day 28 after the second dose for TCRbeta chain sequencing. This receptor was identified in an adult in good health. Sequences were derived from peripheral blood, sampled on day 0 of AZD1222 vaccination. The V and J genes are TRBV5-1 and TRBJ1-2, with TRBD1 perhaps the D gene, on 6 matching bases. The base sequence is TGCGCCAGCAGCTCCGAATCAGGGACAAGCTATGGCTACACCTTC. Protein translation: CASSSESGTSYGYTF.